What follows are 5 T cell receptor beta chains derived from one specimen sequenced in a study of T cell responses to AZD1222 COVID-19 vaccine (dated by TCRdb to about 2021). Library preparation used the immunoSEQ multiplex PCR assay. As stored in TCRdb, this immuneACCESS dataset retains in-frame rearrangements with V and J assigned. A fraction of the clones does not appear; measured against another copy, unresolved V genes explain less than half of the discrepancy, and the remainder lacks a known reason. This sample lists about 150,000 clones; about 81% were detected once. The top ten hold roughly 4.3% of the sample. The time point label, as the study defines it: baseline before first vaccination. The treatment or condition label here, explained by the study, means: meningococcal conjugate vaccine given as trial control. Source: peripheral blood, taken on day 0 of MenACWY control vaccination. The receptors originated from an adult in good health.

This chain connects TRBV2 to TRBJ2-5; the D gene could be TRBD1 or TRBD2 (5 bases each). Trimming stripped 1 base from V and 0 bases from J, with 6 bases between. The length of the CDR3 is 14 residues. Germline values: CDR1 SNHLY, CDR2 FYNNEI. The CDR3 is CASSEGGYQETQYF. The DNA of the CDR3 is TGTGCCAGCAGTGAAGGGGGGTACCAAGAGACCCAGTACTTC.

The chain uses TRBV29-1 and TRBJ2-3; D might be TRBD2 (6 bases). The V gene's germline CDR1 is SQVTM and CDR2 ANQGSEA. The CDR3 is 15 residues long. Trimming removed 1 base at V and 3 bases at J, with 14 bases between. In nucleotides, the CDR3 is TGCAGCGTTGAAGGCGCGGGTGGGGGGACAGATACGCAGTATTTT. Translating it yields CSVEGAGGGTDTQYF.

This clone appeared a single time. The chain employs TRBV7-9 and TRBJ2-3, with D tentatively TRBD2 (6 bases). Germline assignment: CDR1 SEHNR and CDR2 FQNEAQ (reference sequence). This CDR3 comprises 16 residues. Trimming took 2 bases from V and 0 from J, leaving 12 bases between them. The CDR3: CASSLWGSGSTDTQYF. CDR3 sequence (DNA): TGTGCCAGCAGCTTATGGGGTAGCGGCAGCACAGATACGCAGTATTTT.

This clone was picked up one time. The chain uses TRBV19 and TRBJ2-3; TRBD2 matches at 7 bases. J gave up 2 bases and V 5 bases, and 10 bases lay outside the gene matches. Germline V lookup: CDR1 LNHDA, CDR2 SQIVND (reference sequence). The CDR3 is made up of 16 amino acids. The CDR3 bases are TGTGCCAGTAGTGCTTCCCAACTAGCGAACACAGATACGCAGTATTTT. Translated, it gives CASSASQLANTDTQYF.

This clone was found a few times. The gene calls are TRBV6-5 and TRBJ1-6; tentatively, D is TRBD1 (5 bases). The V end was cut by 5 bases, the J end by 6 bases, with 11 bases between. The CDR3 is 14 amino acids. Germline CDR1 is MNHEY and CDR2 is SVGAGI. This CDR3 reads CASSQGRRNSPLHF. The CDR3 DNA reads TGTGCCAGCAGTCAGGGAAGGCGTAATTCACCCCTCCACTTT.